This T cell receptor beta chain was sequenced in a study of response to subunit inactivated influenza vaccine. MiXCR, run by TCRdb on the RT-PCR reads, gives a single entry per CDR3 protein. The repertoire has more than 550,000 distinct CDR3 sequences, roughly 10% of them found once; the top ten carry about 10%. Trimming cost V 4 bases and J 2 bases; bases outside gene matches: 5. CDR3 length equals 14 residues. CDR1 is SGHRS, CDR2 YFSETQ, per germline. These data also featured in a second study, about T cells expressing NK-cell markers. That source notes: 5'RACE template switching with UMIs generated TCR beta cDNA. An anti-gamma-delta TCR antibody confined sorting to alpha-beta TCR T cells across several of the experiments. The study found dominant NKG2C+ clonotypes at about 1.0-8% of CD8+ T cells in 5 or 6 donors.

The material sequenced was PBMCs from blood, taken on the day of vaccination. This sequence originates from a man aged 50 or older who received an inactivated influenza vaccine. The chain combines TRBV5-1 with TRBJ1-1, with 7 positions matching TRBD1. DNA of the CDR3: TGCGCCAGCAGCCGGGGACAGCCAAACACTGAAGCTTTCTTT. Translated, it gives CASSRGQPNTEAFF.